This T cell receptor (beta chain) was documented in a study of persistence of HIV-infected CD4 T cells. Background on the study: Isolated cells were CMV- and HIV-1 Gag-responding CD4+ T cells. Median time on suppressive ART was more than seven years.

The immunoSEQ assay was version 4, run in survey mode. Measured with immunoSEQ multiplex PCR; TCRdb has only the in-frame clones, and not every one. The table shows tens of thousands of clones, with roughly 82% occurring only once. General study results and limits: Antigen-responding cells were enriched for degenerate expanded CDR3beta sequences.

The CDR3 consists of 14 residues. Trimming took off 1 base at V and 0 bases at J, with 6 bases between the two ends. Germline V gives CDR1 SGHNT, CDR2 YYREEE (reference sequence). This clone came up a few times. The antigen is not known. An overlapping HIV-1 Gag peptide pool stimulated these cells at 0.95 to 1 ug/peptide/mL. CD40L-negative CD69-negative CD45RO-high memory CD4+ T cells were sorted as populations depleted of antigen-responding cells. This chain connects TRBV5-4 to TRBJ2-3; D possibly corresponds to TRBD2 (5 bases). Here the sequenced sample was CD4+ T cells sorted from PBMCs after roughly 18-hour stimulation, taken from a patient who received antiretroviral therapy. This receptor was obtained from an adult woman with HIV who was CMV-seropositive. CDR3 bases: TGTGCCAGCAGCTTGTCTAGCAGCACAGATACGCAGTATTTT. It codes for CASSLSSSTDTQYF.